The T cell receptor beta chain under discussion was sequenced for a study of cytomegalovirus exposure and HLA in healthy donors. Findings of the study overall: Immune exposure was documented only through CMV serostatus. In a later analysis, a missense DCLRE1C variant was linked to TCR beta V- and J-gene trimming. An analysis that was carried out later associated some 17,000 TCR beta sequences with HLA alleles at 0.05 false discovery rate.

60 Vbeta and 13 Jbeta primers were used in PCR. The repertoire was sequenced with immunoSEQ multiplex PCR; TCRdb's copy has only in-frame clones and lacks some. The sample consists of about 110,000 clones, 65% to 80% of them appearing once. The table lists this clone with a count of one. Its antigen remains unidentified. The length of the CDR3 is 13 residues. The V end was cut by 5 bases, the J end by 8 bases, with 15 bases between. The germline gives CDR1 SGHAT, CDR2 FQNNGV. V is TRBV11-2 and J is TRBJ1-2; D gene ambiguous. The receptor was derived from a man aged 25-45 years in good health and CMV-seropositive. Sequenced input: PBMCs. The CDR3 spells CASSQEQFYGYTF. CDR3 nucleotide sequence: TGTGCCAGCAGCCAGGAACAGTTCTACGGCTACACCTTC. Full variable domain (outside the CDR3, taken from reference TRBV11-2 and TRBJ1-2): EAGVAQSPRYKIIEKRQSVAFWCNPISGHATLYWYQQILGQGPKLLIQFQNNGVVDDSQLPKDRFSAERLKGVDSTLKIQPAKLEDSAVYLCASSQEQFYGYTFGSGTRLTVV.